Below, 23 T cell receptor beta chains from the same sample are listed, as sequenced in a study of early T cells in non-severe SARS-CoV-2 infection. TCRdb re-called the 5' RACE reads through MiXCR, storing one row per CDR3 protein. The sample carries approximately 100,000 distinct CDR3 sequences, 12% to 15% recorded once. Sequencing input: whole blood. These receptors all stem from an adult who was a healthcare worker with PCR-confirmed SARS-CoV-2 infection or an uninfected control (not recorded which).

This chain links TRBV2 with TRBJ1-6, with D unclear. Germline CDR1 reads SNHLY; CDR2 reads FYNNEI. V lost 6 bases and J lost 10, with 10 bases in between. The CDR3 totals 12 residues. DNA for the CDR3: TGTGCCAGCAGCGGGGAACGCTCACCCCTCCACTTT. Translated, it gives CASSGERSPLHF.

This clonotype was detected only a few times. V and J are TRBV6-2 or TRBV6-3 and TRBJ1-1; 8 bases map to TRBD1. With 6 bases clipped from V and 4 bases from J, the junction kept 7 bases outside the gene matches. The CDR3 totals 14 residues. From germline, CDR1 is MNHEY and CDR2 SVGEGT. CDR3 loop: CASRGTGAGTEAFF. As DNA, the CDR3 is TGTGCCAGCAGGGGGACAGGAGCGGGCACTGAAGCTTTCTTT.

The V and J genes are TRBV25-1 and TRBJ2-1; D not resolved. Trimming stripped 2 bases from V and 2 bases from J, with 7 bases between. The CDR3 contains 14 residues. CDR1 MGHDK and CDR2 SYGVNS come from the germline V gene. CDR3 nucleotide sequence: TGTGCCAGCAGTGAAGGTCAGACCTACAATGAGCAGTTCTTC. It yields the protein CASSEGQTYNEQFF.

This clonotype showed up many times. This chain joins TRBV29-1 and TRBJ2-6; 9 bases match TRBD1. The V segment lost 7 bases and the J segment 2 bases; nucleotides outside the gene matches: 6. Germline V gene lookup returns CDR1 SQVTM and CDR2 ANQGSEA. This CDR3 region has 15 residues. The CDR3 region is CSAGQGYTGANVLTF. DNA for the CDR3: TGCAGCGCTGGACAGGGGTATACTGGGGCCAACGTCCTGACTTTC.

Remarks on this clonotype: Germline and junction disagree at one end, which may indicate a read error. CDR3 DNA sequence: TGTGCTAGCAGCCCCACGAGCTCCTACAATGAGCAGTTCTTC. Its translation: CASSPTSSYNEQFF. V gene TRBV7-7 combines with J gene TRBJ2-1; the D is unclear. The germline gives CDR1 SSHAT, CDR2 FNYEAQ (reference sequence). The CDR3 is 14 residues long.

V and J are TRBV28 and TRBJ2-7; 7 bases line up with TRBD1. V was clipped by 5 bases and J by 0 bases; unmatched bases: 7. CDR3 size: 15 residues. Germline V gene data show CDR1 as MDHEN and CDR2 as SYDVKM. The CDR3 here is CASSRTGKTSYEQYF. CDR3 sequence (DNA): TGTGCCAGCAGTCGGACAGGCAAAACCTCCTACGAGCAGTACTTC.

CDR3 nucleotides: TGCAGTGCTAGCAGCTCCCATCCCTCCGGGACCCAGTACTTC. Translated: CSASSSHPSGTQYF. The chain is built from TRBV20-1 and TRBJ2-5; D unclear. The V gene's germline CDR1 is DFQATT and CDR2 SNEGSKA (reference sequence). V was shortened by 3 bases and J by 7 bases, with 18 bases between the two germline ends. This CDR3 is built from 14 residues.

This clonotype was recorded at least ten times. V gene TRBV6-5 combines with J gene TRBJ2-3; 9 bases match TRBD2. The CDR3 is 15 residues long. CDR1 MNHEY and CDR2 SVGAGI come from the germline V gene. Written as DNA, the CDR3 is TGTGCTACCACGCGAGCGGGGGGTTACACAGATACGCAGTATTTT. Protein: CATTRAGGYTDTQYF.

Only a few counts were recorded for this clonotype. CDR3 DNA: TGCAGCGTGGACGGGACTAGCGGGGGGCCCAGCACAGATACGCAGTATTTT. This translates into CSVDGTSGGPSTDTQYF. This chain uses TRBV29-1 with TRBJ2-3; 15 nucleotides align to TRBD2. Germline CDR1 SQVTM, CDR2 ANQGSEA. V dropped 6 bases and J dropped 0; count of bases not matched to a gene: 7. The CDR3 covers 17 residues.

Only a few counts were recorded for this clonotype. The chain combines TRBV19 with TRBJ1-5; D gene uncertain. V lost 1 base, J lost 4 bases, and 5 bases lay in between. Germline V gene data show CDR1 as LNHDA and CDR2 as SQIVND (reference sequence). This CDR3 region has 13 residues. Here the CDR3 DNA reads TGTGCCAGTAGTATAGCAGAGAATCAGCCCCAGCATTTT. It specifies CASSIAENQPQHF.

The V and J genes are TRBV10-1 and TRBJ2-3; a weak D match, TRBD2 (6 bases). This CDR3 has 11 residues. The V end was cut by 8 bases, the J end by 3 bases, with 6 bases between. The germline gives CDR1 WNHNN, CDR2 SYGVQD (reference sequence). CDR3 protein: CASGGTDTQYF. The DNA for the CDR3 is TGCGCCAGCGGGGGGACAGATACGCAGTATTTT.

This rearrangement joins TRBV7-2 to TRBJ1-6; tentative D call: TRBD1 (5 bases). Germline V CDR1 and CDR2: SGHTA, FQGNSA. This CDR3 has 13 residues. CDR3 protein: CATGRDYNSPLHF. CDR3 in DNA: TGTGCGACCGGCAGGGATTATAATTCACCCCTCCACTTT.

This clonotype was counted at least ten times. The chain uses TRBV5-1 and TRBJ2-3; D is undetermined. The DNA end is a closer match to TRBJ1-5, so the J assignment may be wrong. Germline V gene sequence: CDR1 SGHRS, CDR2 YFSETQ. CDR3 length: 15 amino acids. CDR3 loop: CASSLVGRSTDTQHF. The CDR3 coding sequence is TGCGCCAGCAGCTTGGTGGGTCGTAGCACAGATACGCAGCATTTT.

The genes are TRBV28 and TRBJ2-7; the D is unclear. The CDR3 contains 12 residues. The V end was cut by 3 bases, the J end by 3 bases, with 6 bases between. The germline CDR1 and CDR2 sequences are MDHEN and SYDVKM. The CDR3 region is CASSFAGYEQYF. The DNA of the CDR3 is TGTGCCAGCAGTTTTGCAGGCTACGAGCAGTACTTC.

Here the CDR3 reads CATSRDFVSGGANEQFF. Written as DNA, the CDR3 is TGTGCCACCAGCAGGGATTTCGTTAGCGGGGGGGCCAATGAGCAGTTCTTC. The genes are TRBV15 and TRBJ2-1; 11 positions agree with TRBD2. The CDR3 is made up of 17 amino acids. Germline loops: CDR1 LNHNV, CDR2 YYDKDF (reference sequence). V shed 3 bases and J 6 bases; nucleotides not matched to a gene: 10.

V usage is TRBV6-5 and J usage is TRBJ1-1, with D perhaps matching TRBD1 (5 bases). This CDR3 contains 14 residues. Germline CDR1 reads MNHEY; CDR2 reads SVGAGI. The V and J ends lost 6 bases and 5 bases respectively, with 16 bases between them. CDR3 residues: CASSLYMGGTEAFF. The DNA for the CDR3 is TGTGCCAGCAGCCTCTATATGGGGGGGACTGAAGCTTTCTTT.

This clonotype was detected only a few times. The J gene is TRBJ1-6, the V gene TRBV4-1; 10 nucleotides agree with TRBD1. CDR1 MGHRA and CDR2 YSYEKL come from the germline V gene. Unmatched junction bases numbered 11, after V lost 3 bases and J lost 9 bases. The CDR3 contains 17 residues. The CDR3 nucleotides read TGCGCCAGCAGCCAGAGCCCGGGACAGGGGATCGGTTCACCCCTCCACTTT. Encoded protein: CASSQSPGQGIGSPLHF.

The chain links TRBV7-2 to TRBJ2-1, with D tentatively TRBD2 (5 bases). V was trimmed by 3 bases and J by 5 bases, leaving 20 bases between them. CDR1 and CDR2 from the germline V gene are SGHTA and FQGNSA. The CDR3 has 17 amino acids. CDR3 sequence reads: CASSFVHRDANHNEQFF. CDR3 coding DNA: TGTGCCAGCAGCTTTGTCCACCGGGATGCGAACCACAATGAGCAGTTCTTC.

This clonotype has just a few counts. The chain recombines TRBV12-3 or TRBV12-4 with TRBJ1-5; D uncertain. This CDR3 comprises 13 residues. V dropped 3 bases and J dropped 4 bases, with 7 bases sitting between them. CDR3 nucleotide sequence: TGTGCCAGCAGTTTCCGGGAGAATCAGCCCCAGCATTTT. This encodes CASSFRENQPQHF.

In its sample, this clonotype was seen many times. CDR3 sequence reads: CSVEWNNYGYTF. The CDR3 bases are TGCAGCGTTGAGTGGAATAACTATGGCTACACCTTC. This rearrangement joins TRBV29-1 to TRBJ1-2; D is unresolved. This CDR3 has 12 amino acids. The germline V and J ends were trimmed by 3 bases and 1 base, with 6 bases remaining between them. Germline CDR1 reads SQVTM; CDR2 reads ANQGSEA.

This clonotype was observed at least ten times. The V gene is TRBV27, the J gene TRBJ2-1, with D uncertain. Germline values: CDR1 MNHEY, CDR2 SMNVEV (reference sequence). Trimming removed 3 bases at V and 6 bases at J, with 9 bases between. CDR3 size: 13 residues. For the CDR3, the DNA is TGTGCCAGCAGTTTCCACTTGGGCAATGAGCAGTTCTTC. Amino acid sequence: CASSFHLGNEQFF.

The CDR3 bases are TGTGCCAGCAGCTTGGGTACCGGGACAACTGGAAACACCATATATTTT. Protein product: CASSLGTGTTGNTIYF. The chain links TRBV5-4 to TRBJ1-3; tentative D call: TRBD1 (6 bases). V lost 0 bases to trimming and J lost 2 bases, with 12 bases between them. CDR1 SGHNT and CDR2 YYREEE come from the germline V gene (reference sequence). This CDR3 contains 16 residues.

This clonotype showed up just a few times. The gene calls are TRBV5-5 and TRBJ2-7; no clear D gene. The CDR3 consists of 15 residues. The V end lost 2 bases, the J end lost 2 bases, and 14 bases lay between the germline ends. From germline, CDR1 is SGHKS and CDR2 YYEKEE (reference sequence). CDR3 DNA sequence: TGTGCCAGCAGCTTTCGTAACAGTCCAACCTACGAGCAGTACTTC. This codes for CASSFRNSPTYEQYF.